One sample yielded the 27 T cell receptor beta chains listed below, sequenced in a study of CD4 T cells in relation to SARS-CoV-2 and coronaviruses. The unexposed donors gave CD4+ T cells in about 2010-2019, prior to COVID-19. CD4+ T cells were isolated from the cells after less than 13 days of culture. Profiled with immunoSEQ multiplex PCR; TCRdb holds only in-frame clones, not every one. The sample lists some 21,000 clones, less than 85% occurring once. Antigens for these TCRs are unknown. The sequencing sample was made of CD4+ T cells from PBMCs, cultured in vitro. All receptors come from a human donor in good health.

V is TRBV19 and J is TRBJ1-5; TRBD1 aligns across 7 bases. Germline V gene sequence: CDR1 LNHDA, CDR2 SQIVND (reference sequence). J gave up 2 bases and V 5 bases, and 3 bases lay outside the gene matches. CDR3 length equals 14 residues. CDR3 DNA sequence: TGTGCCAGTAGTCCTGACAGGGGCAATCAGCCCCAGCATTTT. Encoded protein: CASSPDRGNQPQHF.

CDR3: CASNLKSTSGRLNSYEQYF. As DNA, the CDR3 is TGTGCCAGCAACCTAAAATCGACTAGCGGGAGACTCAACTCCTACGAGCAGTACTTC. This chain links TRBV21-1 with TRBJ2-7; the table gives TRBD2 as D, unverified against the DNA. TRBV21-1 is termed a pseudogene. CDR3 length: 19 residues.

This rearrangement joins TRBV11-2 to TRBJ1-4; no clear D. Deletions cut 1 base from V and 11 bases from J, with 17 bases between. This CDR3 is built from 15 residues. In germline, CDR1 is SGHAT, CDR2 FQNNGV. The CDR3 here is CASSLGRGSHGKLFF. The CDR3 DNA reads TGTGCCAGCAGCTTAGGCCGGGGTAGTCATGGTAAACTGTTTTTT.

The rearrangement joins TRBV6-5 to TRBJ2-7, with 8 bases identical to TRBD1. Germline V gene data show CDR1 as MNHEY and CDR2 as SVGAGI. J was trimmed by 0 bases and V by 6 bases; bases with no gene match: 4. The CDR3 length is 14 residues. The CDR3 DNA is TGTGCCAGCAGCCGGGACAGGAACTCCTACGAGCAGTACTTC. Encoded protein: CASSRDRNSYEQYF.

The chain recombines TRBV7-8 with TRBJ2-7; the match to TRBD1 covers 7 bases. J was trimmed by 2 bases and V by 0 bases; bases with no gene match: 1. CDR1 and CDR2 (germline): SGHVS, FQNEAQ. The CDR3 sequence is 14 residues long. The CDR3 spells CASSLATGAYEQYF. CDR3 DNA sequence: TGTGCCAGCAGCTTAGCAACAGGGGCCTACGAGCAGTACTTC. The variable domain in full, completed from reference TRBV7-8 and TRBJ2-7, reads GAGVSQSPRYKVAKRGQDVALRCDPISGHVSLFWYQQALGQGPEFLTYFQNEAQLDKSGLPSDRFFAERPEGSVSTLKIQRTQQEDSAVYLCASSLATGAYEQYFGPGTRLTVT.

The chain carries TRBV5-1 and TRBJ2-1; TRBD2 might be the D (6 bases). CDR3 length equals 15 residues. Trimming took 1 base from V and 5 from J, leaving 13 bases between them. CDR1 is SGHRS, CDR2 YFSETQ, per germline. CDR3 loop: CASSLLGEVHNEQFF. The CDR3 DNA reads TGCGCCAGCAGCTTGCTGGGGGAGGTCCACAATGAGCAGTTCTTC.

The chain employs TRBV6-5 and TRBJ1-6; 10 nucleotides agree with TRBD1. The CDR3 covers 15 residues. J gave up 8 bases and V 1 base, and 2 bases lay outside the gene matches. In germline, CDR1 is MNHEY, CDR2 SVGAGI. CDR3 sequence reads: CASSYFGTGDSPLHF. The DNA for the CDR3 is TGTGCCAGCAGTTACTTTGGGACAGGGGATTCACCCCTCCACTTT.

The gene calls are TRBV5-1 and TRBJ2-2, with 16 bases identical to TRBD2. The CDR3 consists of 17 residues. The germline CDR1 and CDR2 sequences are SGHRS and YFSETQ. J gave up 6 bases and V 1 base, and 3 bases lay outside the gene matches. CDR3 amino acids: CASSLRGLAGGPGELFF. The CDR3, as DNA: TGCGCCAGCAGCTTGAGGGGACTAGCGGGAGGGCCCGGGGAGCTGTTTTTT.

This sequence joins TRBV6-2 or TRBV6-3 and TRBJ2-1, with TRBD2 as a possible D gene (7 bases). Germline values: CDR1 MNHEY, CDR2 SVGEGT. V lost 5 bases and J 6 bases, leaving 17 bases between the germline ends. The CDR3 totals 15 residues. The CDR3 DNA follows: TGTGCCAGCAGTCCGGGGGGCAGGCAGTTCAATGAGCAGTTCTTC. Translation: CASSPGGRQFNEQFF.

The chain carries TRBV28 and TRBJ1-5; TRBD1 aligns across 9 bases. After removal of 6 bases from V and 4 bases from J, the junction contained 4 bases not matched to a gene. CDR3 length: 14 residues. The germline V gene encodes CDR1 MDHEN and CDR2 SYDVKM. CDR3 residues: CASRQGQGNQPQHF. The CDR3 nucleotides read TGTGCCAGCAGACAGGGACAGGGTAATCAGCCCCAGCATTTT.

The chain uses TRBV7-6 and TRBJ1-6; weak D call: TRBD1 (5 bases). Germline assignment: CDR1 SGHVS and CDR2 FNYEAQ. V dropped 3 bases and J dropped 9 bases, with 18 bases sitting between them. The CDR3 covers 16 residues. CDR3 bases: TGTGCCAGCAGCTTTGCGGGGCGGGGAGAAGGTTCACCCCTCCACTTT. As protein: CASSFAGRGEGSPLHF.

This sequence joins TRBV7-3 and TRBJ1-5; D call uncertain. Germline V gene sequence: CDR1 SGHTA, CDR2 FQGTGA. Trimming stripped 0 bases from V and 5 bases from J, with 8 bases between. The CDR3 sequence is 14 residues long. CDR3 DNA: TGTGCCAGCAGCTTAACTATACCCCATCAGCCCCAGCATTTT. Translated, it gives CASSLTIPHQPQHF.

The chain's CDR3 is CASSPLGGAAGGNTIYF. As DNA, the CDR3 is TGTGCCAGCAGCCCGTTGGGAGGGGCGGCGGGTGGAAACACCATATATTTT. The chain carries TRBV14 and TRBJ1-3, with D possibly TRBD1 on 5 matching bases. This CDR3 is 17 amino acids long. Trimming removed 4 bases from V and 3 bases from J, with 19 bases in between. Germline loops: CDR1 SGHDN, CDR2 FVKESK.

CDR3 nucleotides: TGTGCCAGCAGCACAACCGGGACAGGGGGTTCACCCCTCCACTTT. Translating gives CASSTTGTGGSPLHF. The gene calls are TRBV7-9 and TRBJ1-6; 11 bases align to TRBD1. V was pared by 5 bases and J by 9 bases, with 6 bases of the junction left unmatched. CDR1 is SEHNR and CDR2 is FQNEAQ in the germline V gene (reference sequence). This CDR3 has 15 residues.

This clone has more than one count but fewer than ten. The V gene is TRBV6-5, the J gene TRBJ2-7, with TRBD2 as a possible D gene (6 bases). Germline CDR1 MNHEY, CDR2 SVGAGI. Trimming left V 6 bases short and J 4 bases short, with 13 bases between. The CDR3 has 13 residues. CDR3 coding DNA: TGTGCCAGCAGACCCGGAGGGAGATACGAGCAGTACTTC. This codes for CASRPGGRYEQYF.

The chain combines TRBV5-1 with TRBJ2-2; D possibly corresponds to TRBD1 (5 bases). V lost 0 bases and J lost 0, with 6 bases in between. The CDR3 loop spans 15 amino acids. Per the germline V gene, CDR1 is SGHRS and CDR2 is YFSETQ. The CDR3: CASSLARANTGELFF. The CDR3 bases are TGCGCCAGCAGCTTGGCCAGGGCGAACACCGGGGAGCTGTTTTTT.

The rearrangement uses TRBV5-1 and TRBJ2-3, with D uncertain. With 6 bases removed from V and 3 bases from J, the gap between germline ends came to 20 bases. CDR1 is SGHRS, CDR2 YFSETQ, per germline. The CDR3 is 16 residues long. CDR3 bases: TGCGCCAGCACCTCCCCTTTAAGCGATGGGACAGATACGCAGTATTTT. Its protein product is CASTSPLSDGTDTQYF.

This clone was seen only a few times. The rearrangement links TRBV19 to TRBJ1-5, with 11 bases aligning to TRBD1. From germline, CDR1 is LNHDA and CDR2 SQIVND (reference sequence). CDR3 length: 15 amino acids. Losses at the gene ends were 4 bases for V and 7 bases for J; bases not matched to a gene: 6. In DNA, the CDR3 is TGTGCCAGTAGTACGAGGACAGGGGGCGAACAGCCCCAGCATTTT. This sequence encodes CASSTRTGGEQPQHF.

This sequence joins TRBV7-3 and TRBJ2-1; 7 positions match TRBD2. CDR3 length: 12 amino acids. Germline-derived CDR1 and CDR2 are SGHTA and FQGTGA. V was clipped by 4 bases and J by 11 bases; unmatched bases: 5. The CDR3 bases are TGTGCCAGCAGCTCAGACAGCGGGAAGCAGTTCTTC. It yields the protein CASSSDSGKQFF.

The rearrangement joins TRBV19 to TRBJ2-1; D might be TRBD2 (6 bases). This CDR3 is 14 amino acids long. The germline V gene encodes CDR1 LNHDA and CDR2 SQIVND (reference sequence). V lost 8 bases and J lost 9, with 20 bases in between. CDR3 coding DNA: TGTGCCAGTCAGAGGGAGGAACCTTGGGGTGAGCAGTTCTTC. This codes for CASQREEPWGEQFF.

The V call is TRBV7-9, the J call TRBJ1-6; 7 nucleotides match TRBD1. The germline gives CDR1 SEHNR, CDR2 FQNEAQ (reference sequence). The CDR3 contains 15 residues. The ends lost 5 bases at V and 12 bases at J; junction bases unmatched: 13. CDR3 sequence: CASSPWQGGQVPLHF. CDR3 in DNA: TGTGCCAGCAGCCCCTGGCAGGGGGGACAAGTACCCCTCCACTTT.

The gene calls are TRBV7-4 and TRBJ2-7; 9 nucleotides match TRBD1. After removal of 6 bases from V and 2 bases from J, the junction contained 5 bases not matched to a gene. The CDR3 has 14 residues. The germline gives CDR1 SGHVT, CDR2 SQSDAQ. CDR3: CASSPGQGAYEQYF. The CDR3, as DNA: TGTGCCAGCAGTCCGGGACAGGGTGCCTACGAGCAGTACTTC. Filled out from reference TRBV7-4 and TRBJ2-7, the complete variable domain reads GAGVSQSPRYKVAKRGRDVALRCDSISGHVTLYWYRQTLGQGSEVLTYSQSDAQRDKSGRPSGRFSAERPERSVSTLKIQRTEQGDSAVYLCASSPGQGAYEQYFGPGTRLTVT.

CDR3 sequence: CASSPYLAGGSEQYF. CDR3 nucleotide sequence: TGTGCCAGCAGCCCCTACCTAGCGGGAGGATCTGAGCAGTACTTC. V and J are TRBV7-2 and TRBJ2-7; 11 bases are shared with TRBD2. Germline CDR1 reads SGHTA; CDR2 reads FQGNSA. The CDR3 runs 15 residues. V shed 5 bases, J shed 7 bases, and the junction held 10 bases outside the gene matches. Complete variable domain (other parts from reference TRBV7-2 and TRBJ2-7): GAGVSQSPSNKVTEKGKDVELRCDPISGHTALYWYRQSLGQGLEFLIYFQGNSAPDKSGLPSDRFSAERTGGSVSTLTIQRTQQEDSAVYLCASSPYLAGGSEQYFGPGTRLTVT.

The chain has TRBV11-2 and TRBJ2-3; D gene unclear. The V end was cut by 5 bases, the J end by 2 bases, with 8 bases between. Germline CDR1 SGHAT, CDR2 FQNNGV. The CDR3 extends over 13 amino acids. CDR3 in amino acids: CASSHNPTDTQYF. CDR3 coding DNA: TGTGCCAGCAGCCACAACCCCACAGATACGCAGTATTTT.

The table lists this clone with a few counts. The chain is built from TRBV6-4 and TRBJ2-2, with 8 bases aligning to TRBD2. The CDR3 covers 15 residues. Unmatched junction bases numbered 5, after V lost 3 bases and J lost 5 bases. Germline CDR1 MRHNA, CDR2 SNTAGT. The CDR3 DNA reads TGTGCCAGCAGTGAGGTAGCGGGAAGTACCGGGGAGCTGTTTTTT. This sequence encodes CASSEVAGSTGELFF.

The chain carries TRBV2 and TRBJ2-2, with a weak D call TRBD2 (7 bases). V was cut by 6 bases and J by 6 bases, with 14 bases left in between. CDR1 SNHLY and CDR2 FYNNEI come from the germline V gene. The CDR3 is 14 residues long. The CDR3, as DNA: TGTGCCAGCAGGCCACAGGGAGGGTCCGGGGAGCTGTTTTTT. It translates to CASRPQGGSGELFF.

The chain recombines TRBV19 with TRBJ1-2; 7 nucleotides line up with TRBD1. CDR1 is LNHDA, CDR2 SQIVND, per germline (reference sequence). V gave up 10 bases and J gave up 3 bases; unmatched junction bases: 8. This CDR3 contains 13 residues. The CDR3 is CATMRGTDYGYTF. CDR3 DNA sequence: TGTGCCACGATGCGGGGGACAGACTATGGCTACACCTTC. Based on the CDR3 plus reference TRBV19 and TRBJ1-2, the full variable domain is DGGITQSPKYLFRKEGQNVTLSCEQNLNHDAMYWYRQDPGQGLRLIYYSQIVNDFQKGDIAEGYSVSREKKESFPLTVTSAQKNPTAFYLCATMRGTDYGYTFGSGTRLTVV.